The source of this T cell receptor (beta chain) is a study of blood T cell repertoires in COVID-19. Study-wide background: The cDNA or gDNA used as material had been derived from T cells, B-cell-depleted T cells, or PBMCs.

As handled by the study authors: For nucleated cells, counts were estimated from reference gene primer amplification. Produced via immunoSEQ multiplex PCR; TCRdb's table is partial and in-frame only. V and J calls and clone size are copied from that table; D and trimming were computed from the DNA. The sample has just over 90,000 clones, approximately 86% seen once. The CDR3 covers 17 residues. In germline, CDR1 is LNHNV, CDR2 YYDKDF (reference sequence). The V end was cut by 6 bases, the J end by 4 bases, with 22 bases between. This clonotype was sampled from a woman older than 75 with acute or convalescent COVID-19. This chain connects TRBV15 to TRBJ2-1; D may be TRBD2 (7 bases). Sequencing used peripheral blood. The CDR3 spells CATRTGRKGGPYNEQFF. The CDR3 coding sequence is TGTGCCACCAGAACCGGGAGGAAGGGGGGGCCGTACAATGAGCAGTTCTTC.